The 8 T cell receptor beta chains below all came from one sample that was sequenced in a study of T cells in localized non-small cell lung cancer. Method: immunoSEQ multiplex PCR; TCRdb's copy keeps in-frame clones and lacks some. The sample gives just under 80,000 clones, 80% of which show up once; 8.5% to 10% is in the top ten. Sample: peripheral blood, taken before any cancer treatment. These receptor sequences come from a female donor aged 60 or older with stage I lung adenocarcinoma.

V usage is TRBV4-3 and J usage is TRBJ2-3; D remains unclear. V lost 1 base and J 0 bases, leaving 11 bases between the germline ends. Germline V gene data show CDR1 as LGHNA and CDR2 as YSLEER. The length of the CDR3 is 16 residues. This CDR3 is CASSQGFDFSTDTQYF. The CDR3 DNA follows: TGCGCCAGCAGCCAAGGTTTCGATTTTAGCACAGATACGCAGTATTTT.

The chain has TRBV7-2 and TRBJ2-1; D tentatively reads TRBD1 or TRBD2 (5 bases each). CDR1 is SGHTA and CDR2 is FQGNSA in the germline V gene. The CDR3 covers 12 residues. Trimming stripped 4 bases from V and 12 bases from J, with 13 bases between. CDR3 nucleotide sequence: TGTGCCAGCAGCTCGGGACCGCGGCTGCAGTTCTTC. Protein: CASSSGPRLQFF.

V and J are TRBV28 and TRBJ2-1, with 9 bases aligning to TRBD2. This CDR3 contains 17 residues. Germline V gene sequence: CDR1 MDHEN, CDR2 SYDVKM. Germline trimming cut 4 bases from V and 4 bases from J; bases unmatched to any gene: 11. The CDR3 DNA is TGTGCCAGCAGTTCCCTAATTAGCGGGAGCCCATACAATGAGCAGTTCTTC. It yields the protein CASSSLISGSPYNEQFF. Full variable domain (rest looked up from reference TRBV28 and TRBJ2-1): DVKVTQSSRYLVKRTGEKVFLECVQDMDHENMFWYRQDPGLGLRLIYFSYDVKMKEKGDIPEGYSVSREKKERFSLILESASTNQTSMYLCASSSLISGSPYNEQFFGPGTRLTVL.

The chain employs TRBV30 and TRBJ1-1, with 7 bases that match TRBD1. V gave up 4 bases and J gave up 0 bases; unmatched junction bases: 2. The germline gives CDR1 GTSNPN, CDR2 SVGIG (reference sequence). The CDR3 consists of 13 residues. The CDR3 loop is CAWTRGLNTEAFF. The CDR3 region has the DNA TGTGCCTGGACCAGGGGGTTGAACACTGAAGCTTTCTTT.

The V call is TRBV29-1, the J call TRBJ2-1, with D uncertain. Germline lookup yields CDR1 SQVTM and CDR2 ANQGSEA. The CDR3 contains 12 residues. The V end was cut by 3 bases, the J end by 7 bases, with 10 bases between. The CDR3 here is CSVDITANEQFF. The CDR3 bases are TGCAGCGTTGATATTACAGCAAATGAGCAGTTCTTC.

The chain uses TRBV5-4 and TRBJ2-3; D not resolved. This CDR3 is 11 amino acids long. V was pared by 9 bases and J by 6 bases, with 11 bases between. Germline V gene lookup returns CDR1 SGHNT and CDR2 YYREEE (reference sequence). DNA of the CDR3: TGTGCCACTCATTACCTTGATACGCAGTATTTT. This sequence encodes CATHYLDTQYF.

CDR3 coding DNA: TGTGCCAGTAGTGTGGGGGGAAATGAGCAGTTCTTC. Translating gives CASSVGGNEQFF. J is TRBJ2-1 and V is TRBV19, with D perhaps TRBD2 (6 bases). The CDR3 is made up of 12 amino acids. With 5 bases removed from V and 7 bases from J, the gap between germline ends came to 9 bases. Germline loops: CDR1 LNHDA, CDR2 SQIVND (reference sequence).

This clone was counted once. CDR3: CASSLAASFQETQYF. DNA of the CDR3: TGTGCCAGCAGCTTAGCAGCGTCCTTCCAAGAGACCCAGTACTTC. The V and J genes are TRBV7-2 and TRBJ2-5; no clear D gene. This CDR3 comprises 15 residues. Per the germline V gene, CDR1 is SGHTA and CDR2 is FQGNSA. Trimming took off 0 bases at V and 1 base at J, with 9 bases between the two ends.